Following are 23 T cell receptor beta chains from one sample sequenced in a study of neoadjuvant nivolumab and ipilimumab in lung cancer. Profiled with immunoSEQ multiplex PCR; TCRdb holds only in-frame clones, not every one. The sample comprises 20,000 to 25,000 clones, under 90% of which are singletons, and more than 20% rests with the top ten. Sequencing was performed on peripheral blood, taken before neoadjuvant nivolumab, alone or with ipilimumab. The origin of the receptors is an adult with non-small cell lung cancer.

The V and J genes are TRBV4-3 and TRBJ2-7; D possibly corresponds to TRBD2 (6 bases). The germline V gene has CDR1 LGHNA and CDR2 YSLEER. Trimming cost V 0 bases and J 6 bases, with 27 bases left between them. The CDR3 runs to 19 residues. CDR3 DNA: TGCGCCAGCAGCCAAGATCTAATAAGTTGGGGCGGGAAATCAGCCGAGCAGTACTTC. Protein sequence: CASSQDLISWGGKSAEQYF.

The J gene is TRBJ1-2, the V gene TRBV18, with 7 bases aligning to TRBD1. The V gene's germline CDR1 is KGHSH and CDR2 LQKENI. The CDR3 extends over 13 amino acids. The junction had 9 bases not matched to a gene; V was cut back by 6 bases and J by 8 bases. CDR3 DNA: TGTGCCAGCTCTACAGGGGATTTTGGCGGCTACACCTTC. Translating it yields CASSTGDFGGYTF.

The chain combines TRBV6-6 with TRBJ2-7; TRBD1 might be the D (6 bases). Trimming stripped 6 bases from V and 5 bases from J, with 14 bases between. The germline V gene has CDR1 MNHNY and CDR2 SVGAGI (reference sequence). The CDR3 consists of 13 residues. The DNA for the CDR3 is TGTGCCAGCAGGTTACCACCAGGGGACGAGCAGTACTTC. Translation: CASRLPPGDEQYF.

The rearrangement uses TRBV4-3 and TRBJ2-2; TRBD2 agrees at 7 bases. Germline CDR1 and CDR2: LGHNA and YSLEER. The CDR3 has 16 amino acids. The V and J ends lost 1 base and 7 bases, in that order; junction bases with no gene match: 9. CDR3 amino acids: CASSQVHGGRGGELFF. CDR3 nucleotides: TGCGCCAGCAGCCAAGTCCACGGCGGGAGAGGCGGGGAGCTGTTTTTT.

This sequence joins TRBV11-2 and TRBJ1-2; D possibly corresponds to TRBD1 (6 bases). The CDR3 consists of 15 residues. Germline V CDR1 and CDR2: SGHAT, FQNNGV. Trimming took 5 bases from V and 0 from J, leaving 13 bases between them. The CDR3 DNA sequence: TGTGCCAGCAGCCTCGGGGGCAGGGCTAACTATGGCTACACCTTC. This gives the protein CASSLGGRANYGYTF.

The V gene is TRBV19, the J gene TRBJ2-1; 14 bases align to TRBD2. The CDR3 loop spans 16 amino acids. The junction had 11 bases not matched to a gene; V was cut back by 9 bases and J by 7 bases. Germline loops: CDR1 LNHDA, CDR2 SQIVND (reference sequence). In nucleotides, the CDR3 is TGTGCCAGCCTCGGGACTAGCGGGAGAAGTGGGAATGAGCAGTTCTTC. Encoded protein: CASLGTSGRSGNEQFF.

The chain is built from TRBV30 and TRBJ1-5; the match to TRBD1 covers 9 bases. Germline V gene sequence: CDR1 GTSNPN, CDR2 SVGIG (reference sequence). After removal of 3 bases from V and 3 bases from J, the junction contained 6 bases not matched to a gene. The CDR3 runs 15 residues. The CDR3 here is CAWRPTGGINQPQHF. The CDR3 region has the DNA TGTGCCTGGAGACCGACAGGGGGTATCAATCAGCCCCAGCATTTT.

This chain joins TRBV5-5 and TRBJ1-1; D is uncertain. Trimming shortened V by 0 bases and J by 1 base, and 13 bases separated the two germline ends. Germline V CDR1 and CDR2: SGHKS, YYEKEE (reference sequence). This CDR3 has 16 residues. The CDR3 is CASSLGWGQGNTEAFF. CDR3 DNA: TGTGCCAGCAGCTTGGGGTGGGGTCAAGGGAACACTGAAGCTTTCTTT.

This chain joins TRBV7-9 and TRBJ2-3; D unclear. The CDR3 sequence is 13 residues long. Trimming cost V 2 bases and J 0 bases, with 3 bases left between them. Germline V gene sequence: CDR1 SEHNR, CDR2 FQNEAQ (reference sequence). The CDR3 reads CASSLYSTDTQYF. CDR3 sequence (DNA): TGTGCCAGCAGCTTATATAGCACAGATACGCAGTATTTT. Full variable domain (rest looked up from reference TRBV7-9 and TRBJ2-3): DTGVSQNPRHKITKRGQNVTFRCDPISEHNRLYWYRQTLGQGPEFLTYFQNEAQLEKSRLLSDRFSAERPKGSFSTLEIQRTEQGDSAMYLCASSLYSTDTQYFGPGTRLTVL.

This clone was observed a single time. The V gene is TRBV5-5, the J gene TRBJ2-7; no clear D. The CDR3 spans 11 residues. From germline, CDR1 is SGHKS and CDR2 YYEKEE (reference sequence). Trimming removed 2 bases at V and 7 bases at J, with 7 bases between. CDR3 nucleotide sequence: TGTGCCAGCAGCTTATCCCAGGAGCAGTACTTC. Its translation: CASSLSQEQYF.

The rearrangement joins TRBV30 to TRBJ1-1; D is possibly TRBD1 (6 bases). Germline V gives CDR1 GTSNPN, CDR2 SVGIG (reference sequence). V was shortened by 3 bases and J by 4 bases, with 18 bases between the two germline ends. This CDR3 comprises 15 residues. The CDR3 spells CAWSRDIQWGTEAFF. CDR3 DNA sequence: TGTGCCTGGAGCCGGGACATCCAATGGGGCACTGAAGCTTTCTTT.

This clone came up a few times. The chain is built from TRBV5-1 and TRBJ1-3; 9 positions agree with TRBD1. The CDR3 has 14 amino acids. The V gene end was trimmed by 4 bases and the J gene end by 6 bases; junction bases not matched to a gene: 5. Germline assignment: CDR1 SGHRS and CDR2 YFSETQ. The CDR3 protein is CASSAGQGANTIYF. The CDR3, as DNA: TGCGCCAGCAGCGCGGGACAGGGAGCAAACACCATATATTTT.

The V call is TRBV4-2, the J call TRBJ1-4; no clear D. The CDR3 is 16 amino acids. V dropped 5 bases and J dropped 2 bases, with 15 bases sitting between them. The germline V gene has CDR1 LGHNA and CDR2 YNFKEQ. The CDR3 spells CASSSQILETNEKLFF. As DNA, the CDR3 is TGTGCCAGCAGCTCTCAGATCTTGGAGACTAATGAAAAACTGTTTTTT.

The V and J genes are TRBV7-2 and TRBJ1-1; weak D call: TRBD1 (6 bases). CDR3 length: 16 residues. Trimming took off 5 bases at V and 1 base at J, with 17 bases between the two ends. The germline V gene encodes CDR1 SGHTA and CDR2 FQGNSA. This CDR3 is CASSLRLTGRNTEAFF. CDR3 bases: TGTGCCAGCAGCCTAAGGTTGACAGGCCGGAACACTGAAGCTTTCTTT.

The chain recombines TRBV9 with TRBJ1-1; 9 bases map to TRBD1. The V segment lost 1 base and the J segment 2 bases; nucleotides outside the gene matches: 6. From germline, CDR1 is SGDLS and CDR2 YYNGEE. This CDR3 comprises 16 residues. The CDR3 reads CASSVTGQGQNTEAFF. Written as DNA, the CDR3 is TGTGCCAGCAGCGTAACAGGACAGGGGCAAAACACTGAAGCTTTCTTT.

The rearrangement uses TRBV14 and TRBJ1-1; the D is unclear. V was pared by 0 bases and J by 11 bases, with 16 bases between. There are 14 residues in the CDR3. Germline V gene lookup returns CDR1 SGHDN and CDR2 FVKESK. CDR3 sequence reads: CASSQELRAAVAFF. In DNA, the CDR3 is TGTGCCAGCAGCCAAGAACTGCGAGCAGCGGTCGCTTTCTTT.

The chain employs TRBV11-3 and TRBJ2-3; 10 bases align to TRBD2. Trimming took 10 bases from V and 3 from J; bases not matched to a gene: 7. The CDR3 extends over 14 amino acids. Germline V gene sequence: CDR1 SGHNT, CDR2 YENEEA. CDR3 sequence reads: CATQTSGFTDTQYF. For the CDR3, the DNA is TGTGCCACCCAGACTAGCGGGTTTACAGATACGCAGTATTTT.

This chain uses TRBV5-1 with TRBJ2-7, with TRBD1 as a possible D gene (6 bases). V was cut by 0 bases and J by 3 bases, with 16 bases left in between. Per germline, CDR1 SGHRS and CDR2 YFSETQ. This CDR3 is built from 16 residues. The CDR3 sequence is CASSLDIQGSGYEQYF. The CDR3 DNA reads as TGCGCCAGCAGCTTGGATATACAGGGATCGGGCTACGAGCAGTACTTC.

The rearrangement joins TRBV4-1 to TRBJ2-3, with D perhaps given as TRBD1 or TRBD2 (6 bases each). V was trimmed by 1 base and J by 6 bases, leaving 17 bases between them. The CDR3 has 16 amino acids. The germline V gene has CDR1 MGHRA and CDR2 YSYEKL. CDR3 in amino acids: CASSQGRRGTFDTQYF. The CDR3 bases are TGCGCCAGCAGCCAAGGAAGGAGGGGGACTTTTGATACGCAGTATTTT.

The CDR3 DNA reads TGTGCCAGCAGCTCGCAAACAGGGGAGGGGACAGATACGCAGTATTTT. Its translation: CASSSQTGEGTDTQYF. The gene calls are TRBV7-9 and TRBJ2-3; tentatively, D is TRBD1 or TRBD2 (7 bases each). The CDR3 totals 16 residues. V dropped 4 bases and J dropped 3 bases, with 17 bases sitting between them. Germline CDR1 SEHNR, CDR2 FQNEAQ (reference sequence).

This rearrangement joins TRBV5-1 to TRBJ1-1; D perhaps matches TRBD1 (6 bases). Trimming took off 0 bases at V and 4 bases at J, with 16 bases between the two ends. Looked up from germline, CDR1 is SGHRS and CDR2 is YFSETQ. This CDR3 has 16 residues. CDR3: CASSLDFNAGATEAFF. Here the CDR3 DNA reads TGCGCCAGCAGCTTGGACTTTAATGCGGGGGCCACTGAAGCTTTCTTT.

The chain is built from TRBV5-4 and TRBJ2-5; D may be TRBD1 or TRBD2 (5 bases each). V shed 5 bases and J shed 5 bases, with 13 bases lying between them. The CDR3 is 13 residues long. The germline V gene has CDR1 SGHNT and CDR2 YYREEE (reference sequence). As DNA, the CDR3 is TGTGCCAGCAGTCGGGGCCCAAGGGAGACCCAGTACTTC. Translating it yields CASSRGPRETQYF.

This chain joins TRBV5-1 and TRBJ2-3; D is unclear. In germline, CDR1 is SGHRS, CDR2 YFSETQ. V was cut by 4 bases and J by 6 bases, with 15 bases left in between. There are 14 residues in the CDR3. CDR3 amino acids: CASSLSGQADTQYF. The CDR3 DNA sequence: TGCGCCAGCAGCCTATCCGGGCAAGCGGATACGCAGTATTTT.